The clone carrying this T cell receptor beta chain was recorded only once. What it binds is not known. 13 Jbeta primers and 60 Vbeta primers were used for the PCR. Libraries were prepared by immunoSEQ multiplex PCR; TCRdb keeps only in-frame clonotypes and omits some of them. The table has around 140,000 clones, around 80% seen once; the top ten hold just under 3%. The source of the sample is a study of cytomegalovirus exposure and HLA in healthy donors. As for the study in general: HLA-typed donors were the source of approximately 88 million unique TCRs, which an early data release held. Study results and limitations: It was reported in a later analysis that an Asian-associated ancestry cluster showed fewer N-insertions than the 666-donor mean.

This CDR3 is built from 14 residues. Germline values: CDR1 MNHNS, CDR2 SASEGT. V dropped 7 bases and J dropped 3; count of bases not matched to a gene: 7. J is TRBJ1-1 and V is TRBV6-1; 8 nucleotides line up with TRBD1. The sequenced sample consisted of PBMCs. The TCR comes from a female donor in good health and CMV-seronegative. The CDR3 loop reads CASIIGRGHTEAFF. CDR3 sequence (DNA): TGTGCCAGCATTATAGGCAGGGGGCACACTGAAGCTTTCTTT.